This record concerns one TCR beta chain sequence. The antigen remains unidentified. TCRdb's copy holds only in-frame clones and misses some; the assay was immunoSEQ multiplex PCR. Seen here are tens of thousands of clones, around 87% observed once, and the top ten hold roughly 4.5%. This specimen comes from a study of OX40 agonist ivuxolimab in advanced cancers. For the study at large: Every 2 weeks, patients received ivuxolimab intravenously, dosed at 0.01 to 10 mg/kg. Subjects had a mean age of roughly 60 years, with a range of 23 to 79; more than 75% were male. Whole-study findings and limits: At 0.1-3.0 mg/kg, partial responders had clonal expansion among the lowest observed.

Trimming removed 1 base at V and 8 bases at J, with 8 bases between. Germline CDR1 reads SGHTA; CDR2 reads FQGTGA. The CDR3 sequence is 13 residues long. Excluded were patients having autoimmune disease history or systemic immunosuppression. The clonotype originates from an adult with an advanced solid tumor such as melanoma, head and neck, liver or kidney cancer. The specimen was CD4+ or CD8+ T cells sorted from blood, collected in a trial of the OX40 agonist ivuxolimab. The chain uses TRBV7-3 and TRBJ1-4; tentative D call: TRBD1 (6 bases). CDR3 loop: CASSLIQGEKLFF. CDR3 nucleotide sequence: TGTGCCAGCAGCTTAATCCAGGGGGAAAAACTGTTTTTT.